This TCR beta chain was sequenced for a study of blood T cell repertoires in COVID-19. Study context: The United States, Italy and Spain were the sources of the acute and convalescent COVID-19 samples. Sample material is recorded as cDNA or gDNA derived from T cells, B-cell-depleted T cells, or PBMCs.

Germline trimming cut 4 bases from V and 2 bases from J; bases unmatched to any gene: 9. CDR1 and CDR2 from the germline V gene are LGHDT and YNNKEL (reference sequence). This CDR3 has 17 amino acids. As processed by the authors: How many nucleated cells were present was estimated from reference gene primer amplification. The table came from immunoSEQ multiplex PCR; TCRdb's copy has only in-frame clones and leaves some out. V and J calls and clone size are as listed in that table; D and trimming were resolved from the DNA. This sample has some 20,000 clones, with about 85% found just once. This sequence originates from a human donor in a cohort sampled during active COVID-19. Input material: peripheral blood. V is TRBV3-1 (or the pseudogene TRBV3-2) and J is TRBJ2-3; 10 bases match TRBD1. The CDR3 coding sequence is TGTGCCAGCAGCCGACTCCAGACAGGGGGCCCCACAGATACGCAGTATTTT. This encodes CASSRLQTGGPTDTQYF.